The 26 T cell receptor beta chains below come from one sample, sequenced in a study of control samples from healthy donors and cancer patients. The assay was immunoSEQ multiplex PCR, and TCRdb's table has in-frame clones only and misses some. The sample shows 30,000 to 40,000 clones, roughly 86% of them seen only once. Material: PBMCs. Source of these receptors: a woman aged 40 to 50 with lung cancer.

The V and J genes are TRBV12-5 and TRBJ2-5; D may be TRBD1 (5 bases). The length of the CDR3 is 15 residues. V lost 5 bases and J 1 base, leaving 14 bases between the germline ends. CDR1 and CDR2 from the germline V gene are LGHNT and FRNRAP. Written as DNA, the CDR3 is TGTGCTAGTGGTCCCCCTACAGGACCCCAAGAGACCCAGTACTTC. Protein: CASGPPTGPQETQYF.

The chain is built from TRBV6-1 and TRBJ2-1; D remains unclear. In germline, CDR1 is MNHNS, CDR2 SASEGT. The length of the CDR3 is 15 residues. V was clipped by 3 bases and J by 0 bases, with 9 bases between them. CDR3 coding DNA: TGTGCCAGCAGTGATTGGATGAGCTCCTACAATGAGCAGTTCTTC. This sequence encodes CASSDWMSSYNEQFF.

This clone was observed a few times. The chain uses TRBV7-2 and TRBJ2-2, with 7 positions matching TRBD2. Germline trimming cut 2 bases from V and 4 bases from J; bases unmatched to any gene: 7. CDR1 and CDR2 from the germline V gene are SGHTA and FQGNSA. The length of the CDR3 is 16 residues. CDR3 region: CASSLWGGRITGELFF. The CDR3 coding sequence is TGTGCCAGCAGCTTATGGGGAGGGAGGATCACCGGGGAGCTGTTTTTT.

V gene TRBV5-1 combines with J gene TRBJ1-1; D is ambiguous. This CDR3 contains 14 residues. CDR1 is SGHRS, CDR2 YFSETQ, per germline. Trimming removed 0 bases at V and 2 bases at J, with 8 bases between. CDR3 nucleotides: TGCGCCAGCAGCTTGGACAGCGCCAACACTGAAGCTTTCTTT. It specifies CASSLDSANTEAFF.

V is TRBV24-1 and J is TRBJ2-3; D is unresolved. Germline V lookup: CDR1 KGHDR, CDR2 SFDVKD. The length of the CDR3 is 13 residues. The V end lost 8 bases, the J end lost 4 bases, and 12 bases lay between the germline ends. The CDR3: CATTPPQSDTQYF. The DNA of the CDR3 is TGTGCCACCACCCCACCCCAATCAGATACGCAGTATTTT.

The V gene is TRBV28, the J gene TRBJ1-5; 7 nucleotides align to TRBD1. The V gene's germline CDR1 is MDHEN and CDR2 SYDVKM. The CDR3 is made up of 15 amino acids. The V gene end was trimmed by 3 bases and the J gene end by 2 bases; junction bases not matched to a gene: 4. CDR3 nucleotides: TGTGCCAGCAGTTTCGCAACAGGGGGCAATCAGCCCCAGCATTTT. This sequence encodes CASSFATGGNQPQHF.

This clone was counted between two and nine times. The rearrangement joins TRBV18 to TRBJ1-1, with TRBD1 matching 7 bases. Trimming at V came to 8 bases and at J to 1 base, leaving 10 bases not matched to a gene. CDR3 length: 15 residues. Germline lookup yields CDR1 KGHSH and CDR2 LQKENI. In DNA form, the CDR3 reads TGTGCCAGCGCCCCCCTACAGGGGACGAACACTGAAGCTTTCTTT. Translation gives CASAPLQGTNTEAFF.

This chain connects TRBV21-1 to TRBJ2-1; no DNA check was done on the table's D call, TRBD1. TRBV21-1 is a known pseudogene. The CDR3 spans 15 residues. The CDR3 protein is CASSKETSSYNEQFF. The CDR3 DNA follows: TGTGCCAGCAGCAAAGAAACCAGCTCCTACAATGAGCAGTTCTTC.

The genes are TRBV28 and TRBJ1-5, with D unclear. The CDR3 spans 12 residues. Germline loops: CDR1 MDHEN, CDR2 SYDVKM. V was clipped by 6 bases and J by 3 bases, with 6 bases between them. CDR3 DNA sequence: TGTGCCAGCAGGAGGGCCAATCAGCCCCAGCATTTT. The encoded protein is CASRRANQPQHF.

This chain uses TRBV10-2 with TRBJ2-1; D gene ambiguous. CDR3 size: 12 residues. V lost 5 bases to trimming and J lost 4 bases, with 6 bases between them. Per germline, CDR1 WSHSY and CDR2 SAAADI. The CDR3 DNA reads as TGCGCCAGCAGTAAAAAGTACAATGAGCAGTTCTTC. Translated, it gives CASSKKYNEQFF.

This clone showed up just a few times. The chain is built from TRBV6-6 and TRBJ1-1, with D possibly being TRBD1 (6 bases). CDR1 and CDR2 (germline): MNHNY, SVGAGI (reference sequence). This CDR3 comprises 14 residues. Trimming pared 4 bases from V and 1 base from J, leaving 10 bases between. CDR3 sequence reads: CASSSDSTNTEAFF. CDR3 DNA sequence: TGTGCCAGCAGTTCGGACAGCACGAACACTGAAGCTTTCTTT.

The rearrangement joins TRBV7-9 to TRBJ1-5; no reliable D call. The CDR3 loop spans 12 amino acids. Deletions cut 0 bases from V and 7 bases from J, with 4 bases between. Germline assignment: CDR1 SEHNR and CDR2 FQNEAQ (reference sequence). The CDR3 DNA reads TGTGCCAGCAGCTTAGCCGGGCAGCCCCAGCATTTT. The encoded protein is CASSLAGQPQHF.

The CDR3 here is CASSPAGGLDNEQFF. Here the CDR3 DNA reads TGTGCCAGCAGCCCAGCGGGGGGGCTGGACAATGAGCAGTTCTTC. The V and J genes are TRBV4-2 and TRBJ2-1, with 10 bases lining up with TRBD2. The germline V gene encodes CDR1 LGHNA and CDR2 YNFKEQ. CDR3 length equals 15 residues. With V trimmed by 4 bases and J by 5 bases, 5 bases remained unmatched.

The V call is TRBV18, the J call TRBJ2-7; the match to TRBD1 covers 7 bases. The CDR3 sequence is 15 residues long. Per germline, CDR1 KGHSH and CDR2 LQKENI. Trimming cost V 3 bases and J 0 bases; bases outside gene matches: 5. CDR3: CASSPRQGYSYEQYF. DNA of the CDR3: TGTGCCAGCTCACCCCGACAGGGATACTCCTACGAGCAGTACTTC. Full variable domain (outside the CDR3, taken from reference TRBV18 and TRBJ2-7): NAGVMQNPRHLVRRRGQEARLRCSPMKGHSHVYWYRQLPEEGLKFMVYLQKENIIDESGMPKERFSAEFPKEGPSILRIQQVVRGDSAAYFCASSPRQGYSYEQYFGPGTRLTVT.

The chain uses TRBV7-9 and TRBJ1-6, with TRBD1 matching 9 bases. The CDR3 runs to 15 residues. Germline CDR1 and CDR2: SEHNR and FQNEAQ (reference sequence). Unmatched junction bases numbered 7, after V lost 6 bases and J lost 7 bases. In nucleotides, the CDR3 is TGTGCCAGCAGGCAAGGGGACAGGGAAAATTCACCCCTCCACTTT. Encoded protein: CASRQGDRENSPLHF.

The chain joins TRBV5-5 to TRBJ1-6; D is unresolved. Per germline, CDR1 SGHKS and CDR2 YYEKEE (reference sequence). V was clipped by 0 bases and J by 7 bases, with 5 bases between them. The CDR3 is 13 amino acids. The DNA of the CDR3 is TGTGCCAGCAGCTTGGGAGGAAATTCACCCCTCCACTTT. It specifies CASSLGGNSPLHF.

There are a few counts of this clone. The chain has TRBV29-1 and TRBJ2-1, with a possible D match to TRBD1 (6 bases). The CDR3 runs to 13 residues. The V gene lost 8 bases and the J gene lost 6 bases, with 17 bases spanning the gap. The germline gives CDR1 SQVTM, CDR2 ANQGSEA. The CDR3, as DNA: TGCAGCATACGACGGACAGATTTCAATGAGCAGTTCTTC. It yields the protein CSIRRTDFNEQFF.

Here the CDR3 DNA reads TGTGCCAGCCGGGGACTAGCGGGGGGTGGAGATACGCAGTATTTT. This gives the protein CASRGLAGGGDTQYF. The V call is TRBV6-6, the J call TRBJ2-3; 15 nucleotides align to TRBD2. CDR1 MNHNY and CDR2 SVGAGI come from the germline V gene (reference sequence). After removal of 8 bases from V and 5 bases from J, the junction contained 5 bases not matched to a gene. There are 15 residues in the CDR3.

This clone was seen a single time. The V call is TRBV6-8, the J call TRBJ1-5; D is perhaps TRBD1 (5 bases). Germline CDR1 MNHGY, CDR2 SAAAGT. Trimming removed 5 bases from V and 3 bases from J, with 11 bases in between. CDR3 size: 14 residues. The CDR3 protein is CASSPDRNNQPQHF. Written as DNA, the CDR3 is TGTGCCAGCAGTCCCGACAGAAACAATCAGCCCCAGCATTTT.

This sequence joins TRBV6-1 and TRBJ1-2; the D gene is possibly TRBD1 (6 bases). Trimming took off 1 base at V and 1 base at J, with 10 bases between the two ends. The CDR3 runs to 15 residues. CDR1 is MNHNS and CDR2 is SASEGT in the germline V gene. The CDR3 reads CASSEGGGINYGYTF. The CDR3 DNA follows: TGTGCCAGCAGTGAAGGAGGGGGGATTAACTATGGCTACACCTTC.

A few counts support this clone. The V call is TRBV11-2, the J call TRBJ2-2; the match to TRBD1 covers 7 bases. CDR3 size: 17 residues. Germline CDR1 SGHAT, CDR2 FQNNGV. Trimming took 5 bases from V and 4 from J; bases not matched to a gene: 13. Here the CDR3 reads CASSLEGQLRVTGELFF. CDR3 bases: TGTGCCAGCAGCCTCGAGGGACAGCTCCGAGTCACCGGGGAGCTGTTTTTT.

Here the CDR3 DNA reads TGTGCCAGGACAAAAACAGGGACCGCCAATCAGCCCCAGCATTTT. This codes for CARTKTGTANQPQHF. V usage is TRBV27 and J usage is TRBJ1-5, with D tentatively TRBD1 (6 bases). CDR3 length equals 15 residues. The germline V gene has CDR1 MNHEY and CDR2 SMNVEV (reference sequence). V was pared by 9 bases and J by 3 bases, with 18 bases between.

J is TRBJ2-5 and V is TRBV7-2; 10 bases match TRBD2. Trimming removed 1 base from V and 7 bases from J; junction bases left unmatched: 9. This CDR3 is built from 16 residues. Germline V lookup: CDR1 SGHTA, CDR2 FQGNSA. CDR3 loop: CASSLGLAGDFGTQYF. CDR3 nucleotides: TGTGCCAGCAGCTTAGGGCTAGCGGGGGACTTCGGGACCCAGTACTTC.

This rearrangement joins TRBV7-6 to TRBJ2-5; the D is unclear. Germline loops: CDR1 SGHVS, CDR2 FNYEAQ. Trimming took off 0 bases at V and 3 bases at J, with 8 bases between the two ends. This CDR3 comprises 14 residues. The CDR3 DNA is TGTGCCAGCAGCTTAGCGTGGGATGAAGAGACCCAGTACTTC. Translation: CASSLAWDEETQYF. Using reference TRBV7-6 and TRBJ2-5 for the parts outside the CDR3, the full variable domain is GAGVSQSPRYKVTKRGQDVALRCDPISGHVSLYWYRQALGQGPEFLTYFNYEAQQDKSGLPNDRFSAERPEGSISTLTIQRTEQRDSAMYRCASSLAWDEETQYFGPGTRLLVL.

The V call is TRBV5-4, the J call TRBJ1-1; 7 positions match TRBD1. The CDR3 contains 14 residues. Germline CDR1 reads SGHNT; CDR2 reads YYREEE (reference sequence). V gave up 4 bases and J gave up 3 bases; unmatched junction bases: 6. This CDR3 is CASSNAGGDTEAFF. Written as DNA, the CDR3 is TGTGCCAGCAGCAACGCAGGGGGGGACACTGAAGCTTTCTTT.

This chain uses TRBV5-1 with TRBJ1-3, with a tentative D call TRBD1 (5 bases). Trimming shortened V by 5 bases and J by 3 bases, and 6 bases separated the two germline ends. Germline V CDR1 and CDR2: SGHRS, YFSETQ. The CDR3 is 12 amino acids. The CDR3 loop reads CASRQDGNTIYF. The CDR3 DNA is TGCGCCAGCAGACAGGATGGAAACACCATATATTTT. Variable domain in full (rest from reference TRBV5-1 and TRBJ1-3): KAGVTQTPRYLIKTRGQQVTLSCSPISGHRSVSWYQQTPGQGLQFLFEYFSETQRNKGNFPGRFSGRQFSNSRSEMNVSTLELGDSALYLCASRQDGNTIYFGEGSWLTVV.